This entry concerns a single T cell receptor (beta chain). Its antigen is as yet unknown. Germline values: CDR1 SGHDT, CDR2 YYEEEE. The junction had 14 bases not matched to a gene; V was cut back by 4 bases and J by 8 bases. The CDR3 has 17 residues. The data originate from a study of T cell responses to AZD1222 COVID-19 vaccine. Study results and limitations: It should be noted that donors were predominantly white British and more often female, and clonal diversity was possibly underestimated. Of the AZD1222 recipients, only five to seven were seropositive at baseline. The study sampled repertoires only after the peak T cell response.

Profiled with immunoSEQ multiplex PCR; TCRdb holds only in-frame clones, not every one. In the table there are a few hundred thousand clones, 80% to 95% of which are singletons. The sequence was obtained from an adult in good health. This specimen was peripheral blood, taken on day 0 of AZD1222 vaccination. V gene TRBV5-6 combines with J gene TRBJ2-1; 11 bases agree with TRBD2. CDR3 loop: CASSATRTSGWGDEQFF. The CDR3 nucleotides read TGTGCCAGCAGCGCCACCCGGACTAGCGGGTGGGGGGATGAGCAGTTCTTC.